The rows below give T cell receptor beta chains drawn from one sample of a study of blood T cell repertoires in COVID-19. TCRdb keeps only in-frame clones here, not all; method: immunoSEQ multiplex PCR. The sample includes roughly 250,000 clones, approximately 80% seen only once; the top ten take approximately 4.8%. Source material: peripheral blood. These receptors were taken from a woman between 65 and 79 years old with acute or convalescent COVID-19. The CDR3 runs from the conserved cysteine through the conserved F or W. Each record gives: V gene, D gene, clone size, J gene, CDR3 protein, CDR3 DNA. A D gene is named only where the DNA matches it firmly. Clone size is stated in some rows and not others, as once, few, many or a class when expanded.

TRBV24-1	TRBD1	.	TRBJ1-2	CATSDRQGTYGYTF	TGTGCCACCAGTGACCGACAGGGAACCTATGGCTACACCTTC
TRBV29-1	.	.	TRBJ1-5	CSVETGNGNQPQHF	TGCAGCGTAGAAACAGGTAACGGCAATCAGCCCCAGCATTTT
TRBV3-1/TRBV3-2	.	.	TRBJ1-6	CASSQGGGPNSPLHF	TGTGCCAGCAGCCAAGGGGGGGGCCCTAATTCACCCCTCCACTTT
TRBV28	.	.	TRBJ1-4	CASSLTGTAEKLFF	TGTGCCAGCAGTTTAACAGGGACGGCTGAAAAACTGTTTTTT
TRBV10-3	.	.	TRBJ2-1	CAVAGTFYNEQFF	TGTGCCGTCGCTGGGACTTTCTACAATGAGCAGTTCTTC
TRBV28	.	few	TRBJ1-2	CASSPPTENGYTF	TGTGCCAGCAGTCCCCCGACAGAAAATGGCTACACCTTC
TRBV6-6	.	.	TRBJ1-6	CATHEMTGYNSPLHF	TGTGCCACCCATGAAATGACGGGTTATAATTCACCCCTCCACTTT
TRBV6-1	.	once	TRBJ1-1	CASSEAIVQIGTEAFF	TGTGCCAGCAGTGAAGCTATAGTACAGATAGGCACTGAAGCTTTCTTT
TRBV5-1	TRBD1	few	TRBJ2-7	CASSLGGQGSYEQYF	TGCGCCAGCAGCTTGGGGGGACAGGGTTCCTACGAGCAGTACTTC
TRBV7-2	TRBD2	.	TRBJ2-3	CASSRTSGGLGIINTQYF	TGTGCCAGCAGCCGGACTAGCGGGGGCCTCGGGATTATCAATACGCAGTATTTT
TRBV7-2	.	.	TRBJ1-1	CASSSQGFREAFF	TGTGCCAGCAGCTCCCAGGGTTTCCGTGAAGCTTTCTTT
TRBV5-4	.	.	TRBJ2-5	CASSGRGDEETQYF	TGTGCCAGCAGCGGTAGGGGCGACGAAGAGACCCAGTACTTC
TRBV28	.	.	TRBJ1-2	CASIDTTNYGYTF	TGTGCCAGCATCGACACGACTAACTATGGCTACACCTTC
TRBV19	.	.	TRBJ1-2	CASSGRESSNYGYTF	TGTGCCAGTAGTGGCAGGGAATCTTCTAACTATGGCTACACCTTC
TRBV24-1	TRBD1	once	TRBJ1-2	CATSDSGGSFYGYTF	TGTGCCACCAGTGACTCAGGGGGGTCCTTTTATGGCTACACCTTC
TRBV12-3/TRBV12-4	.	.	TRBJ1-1	CASSLAQNTEAFF	TGTGCCAGCAGTTTAGCCCAAAACACTGAAGCTTTCTTT
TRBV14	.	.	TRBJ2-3	CASRPTASTDTQYF	TGTGCCAGCAGACCTACAGCTAGCACAGATACGCAGTATTTT
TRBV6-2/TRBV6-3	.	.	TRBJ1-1	CASSYMTASTEAFF	TGTGCCAGCAGTTACATGACAGCGAGCACTGAAGCTTTCTTT
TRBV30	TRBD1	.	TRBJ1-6	CAWSSGTGNTLHF	TGTGCCTGGAGCTCCGGGACAGGGAACACCCTCCACTTT
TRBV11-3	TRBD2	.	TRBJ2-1	CASSLDPTSGGEQFF	TGTGCCAGCAGCTTAGATCCGACTAGCGGGGGAGAGCAGTTCTTC
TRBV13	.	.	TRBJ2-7	CASSYTGFPYEQYF	TGTGCCAGCAGTTATACAGGGTTCCCCTACGAGCAGTACTTC
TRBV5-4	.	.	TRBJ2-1	CASRASNEQFF	TGTGCCAGCAGGGCTAGTAATGAGCAGTTCTTC